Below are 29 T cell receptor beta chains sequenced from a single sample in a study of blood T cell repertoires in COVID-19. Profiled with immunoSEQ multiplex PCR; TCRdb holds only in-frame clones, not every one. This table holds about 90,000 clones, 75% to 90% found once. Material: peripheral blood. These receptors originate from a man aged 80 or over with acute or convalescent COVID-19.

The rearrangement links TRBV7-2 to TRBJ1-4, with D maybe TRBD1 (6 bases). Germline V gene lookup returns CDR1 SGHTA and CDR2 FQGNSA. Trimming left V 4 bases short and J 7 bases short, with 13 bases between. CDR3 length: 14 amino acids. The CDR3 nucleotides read TGTGCCAGCAGCTGGGGGAAGGGGGTTGAAAAACTGTTTTTT. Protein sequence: CASSWGKGVEKLFF.

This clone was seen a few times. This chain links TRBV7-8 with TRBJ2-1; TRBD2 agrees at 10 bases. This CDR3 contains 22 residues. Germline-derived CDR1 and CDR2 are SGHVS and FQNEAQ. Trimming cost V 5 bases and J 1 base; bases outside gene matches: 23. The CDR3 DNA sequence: TGTGCCAGCAGCCGAATCGGGACGGCTTTTCGGGCTAGCGGGAGTTCCTACAATGAGCAGTTCTTC. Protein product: CASSRIGTAFRASGSSYNEQFF.

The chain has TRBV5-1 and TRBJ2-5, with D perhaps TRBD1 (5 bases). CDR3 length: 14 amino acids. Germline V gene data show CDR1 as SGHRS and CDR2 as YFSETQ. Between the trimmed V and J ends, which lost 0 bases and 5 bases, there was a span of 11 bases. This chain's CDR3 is CASSLGQGMETQYF. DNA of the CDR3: TGCGCCAGCAGCTTGGGGCAGGGAATGGAGACCCAGTACTTC. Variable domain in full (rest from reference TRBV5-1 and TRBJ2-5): KAGVTQTPRYLIKTRGQQVTLSCSPISGHRSVSWYQQTPGQGLQFLFEYFSETQRNKGNFPGRFSGRQFSNSRSEMNVSTLELGDSALYLCASSLGQGMETQYFGPGTRLLVL.

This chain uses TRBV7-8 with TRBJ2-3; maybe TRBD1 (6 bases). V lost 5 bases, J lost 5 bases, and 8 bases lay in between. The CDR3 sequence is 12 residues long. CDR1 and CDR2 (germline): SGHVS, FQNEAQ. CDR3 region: CASSPGVDTQYF. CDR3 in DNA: TGTGCCAGCAGCCCAGGGGTAGATACGCAGTATTTT.

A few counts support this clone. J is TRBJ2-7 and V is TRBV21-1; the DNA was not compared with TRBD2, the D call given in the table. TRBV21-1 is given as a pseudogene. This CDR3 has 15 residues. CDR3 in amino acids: CASSNIAVSSYEQYF. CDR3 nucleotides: TGTGCCAGCAGCAACATAGCAGTGAGCTCCTACGAGCAGTACTTC.

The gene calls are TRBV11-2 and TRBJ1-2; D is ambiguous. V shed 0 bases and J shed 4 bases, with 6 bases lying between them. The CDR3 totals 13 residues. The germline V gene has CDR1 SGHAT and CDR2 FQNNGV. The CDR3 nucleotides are TGTGCCAGCAGCTTAGATCCCTTCTATGGCTACACCTTC. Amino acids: CASSLDPFYGYTF.

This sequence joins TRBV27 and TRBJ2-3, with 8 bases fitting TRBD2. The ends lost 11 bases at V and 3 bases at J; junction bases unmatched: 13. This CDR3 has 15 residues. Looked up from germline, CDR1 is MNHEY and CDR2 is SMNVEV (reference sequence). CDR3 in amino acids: CAVRGAGVGTDTQYF. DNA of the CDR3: TGTGCCGTCCGGGGAGCGGGAGTAGGGACAGATACGCAGTATTTT.

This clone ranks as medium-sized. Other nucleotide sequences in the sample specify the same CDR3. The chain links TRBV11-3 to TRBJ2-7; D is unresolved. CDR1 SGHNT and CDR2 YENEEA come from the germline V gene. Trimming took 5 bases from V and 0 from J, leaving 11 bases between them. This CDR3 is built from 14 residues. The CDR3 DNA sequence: TGTGCCAGCAGCCCAGGTACCAGCTCCTACGAGCAGTACTTC. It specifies CASSPGTSSYEQYF.

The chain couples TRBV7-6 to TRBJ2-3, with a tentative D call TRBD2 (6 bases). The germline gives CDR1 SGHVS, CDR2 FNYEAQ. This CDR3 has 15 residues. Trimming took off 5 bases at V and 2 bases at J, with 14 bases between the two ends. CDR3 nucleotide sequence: TGTGCCAGCAGCCGCGAGCGGGCCTCCACAGATACGCAGTATTTT. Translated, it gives CASSRERASTDTQYF.

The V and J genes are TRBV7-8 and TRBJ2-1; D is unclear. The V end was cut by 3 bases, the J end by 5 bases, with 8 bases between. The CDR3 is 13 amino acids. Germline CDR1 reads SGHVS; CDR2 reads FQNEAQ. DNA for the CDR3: TGTGCCAGCAGCTTCAACAATAACAATGAGCAGTTCTTC. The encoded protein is CASSFNNNNEQFF.

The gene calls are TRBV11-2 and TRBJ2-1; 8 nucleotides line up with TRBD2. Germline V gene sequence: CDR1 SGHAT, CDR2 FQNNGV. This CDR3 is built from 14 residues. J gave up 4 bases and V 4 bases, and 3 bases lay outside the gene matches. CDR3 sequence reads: CASSSTSGYNEQFF. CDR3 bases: TGTGCCAGCAGCTCCACTAGCGGATACAATGAGCAGTTCTTC.

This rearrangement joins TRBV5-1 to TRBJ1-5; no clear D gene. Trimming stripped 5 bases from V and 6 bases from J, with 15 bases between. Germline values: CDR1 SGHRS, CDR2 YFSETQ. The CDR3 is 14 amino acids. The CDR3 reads CASSLGDGFQPQHF. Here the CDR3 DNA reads TGCGCCAGCAGTCTCGGTGATGGTTTTCAGCCCCAGCATTTT.

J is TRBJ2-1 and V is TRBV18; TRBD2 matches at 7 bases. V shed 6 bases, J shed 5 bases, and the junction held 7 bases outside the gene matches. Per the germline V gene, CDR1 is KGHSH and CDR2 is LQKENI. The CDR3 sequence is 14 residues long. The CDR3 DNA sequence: TGTGCCAGCTCCCAAGGGGACTACGACAATGAGCAGTTCTTC. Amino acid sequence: CASSQGDYDNEQFF. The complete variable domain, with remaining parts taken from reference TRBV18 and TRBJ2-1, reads NAGVMQNPRHLVRRRGQEARLRCSPMKGHSHVYWYRQLPEEGLKFMVYLQKENIIDESGMPKERFSAEFPKEGPSILRIQQVVRGDSAAYFCASSQGDYDNEQFFGPGTRLTVL.

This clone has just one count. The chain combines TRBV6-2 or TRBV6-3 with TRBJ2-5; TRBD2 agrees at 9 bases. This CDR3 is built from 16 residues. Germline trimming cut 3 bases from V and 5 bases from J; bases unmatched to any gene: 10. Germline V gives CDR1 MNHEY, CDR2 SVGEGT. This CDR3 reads CASSYRLAGNRETQYF. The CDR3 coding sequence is TGTGCCAGCAGTTATCGGCTAGCGGGAAACAGGGAGACCCAGTACTTC.

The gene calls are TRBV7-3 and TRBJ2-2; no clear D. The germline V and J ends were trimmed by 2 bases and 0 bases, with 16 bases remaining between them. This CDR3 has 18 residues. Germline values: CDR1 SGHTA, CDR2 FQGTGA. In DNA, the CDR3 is TGTGCCAGCAGCTTAGATCCCATTCTGGGCCCGAACACCGGGGAGCTGTTTTTT. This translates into CASSLDPILGPNTGELFF.

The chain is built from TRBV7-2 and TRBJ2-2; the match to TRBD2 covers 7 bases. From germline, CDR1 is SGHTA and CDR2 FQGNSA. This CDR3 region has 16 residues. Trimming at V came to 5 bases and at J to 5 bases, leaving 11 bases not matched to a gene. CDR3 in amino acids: CASSPVGEGRTGELFF. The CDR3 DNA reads TGTGCCAGCAGCCCTGTGGGGGAGGGCCGTACCGGGGAGCTGTTTTTT.

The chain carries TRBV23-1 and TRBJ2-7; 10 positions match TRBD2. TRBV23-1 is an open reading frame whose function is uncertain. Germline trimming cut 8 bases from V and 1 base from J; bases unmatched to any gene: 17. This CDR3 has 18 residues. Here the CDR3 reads CASGPKGQASGSSYEQYF. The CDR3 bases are TGCGCCAGCGGACCCAAGGGACAAGCTAGCGGGAGTTCCTACGAGCAGTACTTC.

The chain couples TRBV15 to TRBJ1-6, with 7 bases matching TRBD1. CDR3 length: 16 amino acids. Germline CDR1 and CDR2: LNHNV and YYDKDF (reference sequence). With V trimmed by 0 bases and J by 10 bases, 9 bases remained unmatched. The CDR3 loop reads CATSRDLDRVGSPLHF. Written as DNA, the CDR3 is TGTGCCACCAGCAGAGATCTAGACAGGGTCGGGTCACCCCTCCACTTT.

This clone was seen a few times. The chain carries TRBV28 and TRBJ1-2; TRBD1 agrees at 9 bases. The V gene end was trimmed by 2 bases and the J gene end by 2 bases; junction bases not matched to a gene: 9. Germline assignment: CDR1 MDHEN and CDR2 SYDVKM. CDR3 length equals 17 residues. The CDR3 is CASSLPTGTGSNYGYTF. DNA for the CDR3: TGTGCCAGCAGTTTACCAACCGGGACAGGGTCGAACTATGGCTACACCTTC.

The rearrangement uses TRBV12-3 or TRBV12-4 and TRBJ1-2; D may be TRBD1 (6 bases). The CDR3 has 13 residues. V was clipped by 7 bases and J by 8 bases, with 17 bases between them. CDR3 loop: CASTRLGAEGYTF. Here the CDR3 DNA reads TGTGCCAGCACCCGACTGGGGGCTGAGGGCTACACCTTC.

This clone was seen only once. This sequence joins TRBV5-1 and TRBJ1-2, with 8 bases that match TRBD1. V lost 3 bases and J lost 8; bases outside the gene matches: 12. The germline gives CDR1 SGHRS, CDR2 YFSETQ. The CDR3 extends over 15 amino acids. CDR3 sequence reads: CASSYDRGFQKGYTF. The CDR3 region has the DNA TGCGCCAGCAGCTACGACAGGGGTTTTCAAAAAGGCTACACCTTC.

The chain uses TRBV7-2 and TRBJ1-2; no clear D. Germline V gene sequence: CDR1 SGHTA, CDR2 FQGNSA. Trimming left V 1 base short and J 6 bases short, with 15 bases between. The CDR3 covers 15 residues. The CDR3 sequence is CASSLVGYGVDGYTF. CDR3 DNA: TGTGCCAGCAGCTTAGTGGGGTACGGGGTAGATGGCTACACCTTC.

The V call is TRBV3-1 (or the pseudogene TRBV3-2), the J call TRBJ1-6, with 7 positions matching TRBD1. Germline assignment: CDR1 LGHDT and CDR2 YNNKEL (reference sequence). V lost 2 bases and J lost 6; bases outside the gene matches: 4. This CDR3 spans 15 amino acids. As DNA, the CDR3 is TGTGCCAGCAGCCAAACAGGGGCCGGTAATTCACCCCTCCACTTT. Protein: CASSQTGAGNSPLHF.

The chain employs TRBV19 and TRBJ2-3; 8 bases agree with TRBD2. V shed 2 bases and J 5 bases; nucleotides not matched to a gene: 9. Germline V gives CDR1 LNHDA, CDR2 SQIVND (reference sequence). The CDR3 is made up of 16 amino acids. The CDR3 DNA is TGTGCCAGTAGTATAACCGTGGCCGGGAGGGGAGATACGCAGTATTTT. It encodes CASSITVAGRGDTQYF.

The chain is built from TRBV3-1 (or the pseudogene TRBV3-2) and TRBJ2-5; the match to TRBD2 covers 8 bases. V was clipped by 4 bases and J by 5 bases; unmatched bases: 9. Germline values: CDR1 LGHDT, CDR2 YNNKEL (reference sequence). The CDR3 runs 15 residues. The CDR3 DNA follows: TGTGCCAGCAGCCTCGGAGGGACTAGTAGGGAGACCCAGTACTTC. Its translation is CASSLGGTSRETQYF.

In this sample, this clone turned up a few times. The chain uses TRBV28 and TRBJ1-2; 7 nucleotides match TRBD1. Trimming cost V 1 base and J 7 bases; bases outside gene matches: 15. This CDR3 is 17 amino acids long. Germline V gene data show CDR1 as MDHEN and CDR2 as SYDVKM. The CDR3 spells CASSLSNRQGWRGGYTF. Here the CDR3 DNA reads TGTGCCAGCAGTTTATCGAACCGACAGGGATGGAGAGGTGGCTACACCTTC.

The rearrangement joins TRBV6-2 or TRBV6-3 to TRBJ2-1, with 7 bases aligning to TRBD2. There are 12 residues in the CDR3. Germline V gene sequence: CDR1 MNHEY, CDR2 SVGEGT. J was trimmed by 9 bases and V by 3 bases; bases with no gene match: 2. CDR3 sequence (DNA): TGTGCCAGCAGTTATTGGGGGGGTGAGCAGTTCTTC. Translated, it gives CASSYWGGEQFF.

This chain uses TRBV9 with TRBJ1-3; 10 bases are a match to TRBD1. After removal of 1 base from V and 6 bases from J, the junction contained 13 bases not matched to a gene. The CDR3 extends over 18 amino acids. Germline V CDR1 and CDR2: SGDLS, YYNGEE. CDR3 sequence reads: CASSVTPPGQGRSNTIYF. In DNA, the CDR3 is TGTGCCAGCAGCGTAACCCCTCCGGGACAGGGGAGATCAAACACCATATATTTT.

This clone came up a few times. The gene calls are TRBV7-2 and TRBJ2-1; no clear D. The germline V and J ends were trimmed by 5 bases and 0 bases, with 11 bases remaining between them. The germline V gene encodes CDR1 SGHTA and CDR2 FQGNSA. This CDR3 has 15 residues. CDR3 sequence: CASSEAVTSYNEQFF. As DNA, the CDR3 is TGTGCCAGCAGCGAGGCAGTAACCTCCTACAATGAGCAGTTCTTC.